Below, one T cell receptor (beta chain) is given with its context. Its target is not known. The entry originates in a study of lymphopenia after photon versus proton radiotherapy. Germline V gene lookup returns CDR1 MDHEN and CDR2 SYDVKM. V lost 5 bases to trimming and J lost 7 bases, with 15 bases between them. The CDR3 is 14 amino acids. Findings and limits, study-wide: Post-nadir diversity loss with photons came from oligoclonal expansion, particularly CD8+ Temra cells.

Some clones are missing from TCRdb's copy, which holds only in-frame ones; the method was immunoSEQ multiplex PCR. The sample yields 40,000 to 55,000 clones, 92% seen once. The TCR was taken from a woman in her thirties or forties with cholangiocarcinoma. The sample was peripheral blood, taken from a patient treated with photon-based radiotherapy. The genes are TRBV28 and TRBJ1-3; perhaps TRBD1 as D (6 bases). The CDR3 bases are TGTGCCAGCAGTCCACATCAGGGGAGGAACACCATATATTTT. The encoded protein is CASSPHQGRNTIYF.